In its sample, the clone carrying this TCR beta chain was seen a few times. The antigen remains unidentified. The sample originates from a study of T-cell memory formation after mild COVID-19. Findings of the study overall: For contracting clones, CD4+ ones sat mainly in CM and EM, CD8+ in EMRA.

TCR alpha and TCR beta cDNA libraries carrying sample barcodes and UMIs were produced by 5'RACE using constant-segment primers. Each CDR3 protein gets one entry after TCRdb re-called the 5' RACE reads with MiXCR. The sample lists 110,000 to 150,000 distinct CDR3 sequences, approximately 25% occurring once. This sequence was found in an adult woman who had mild COVID-19 (a few samples of this study predate the infection). Cell type and time point are not known. The sample was PBMCs or a T cell subset sorted from them (not recorded which).

The CDR3 DNA reads as TGCGCCAGCAGCTTGGACAGGGTTGTTAGCTCCTACAATGAGCAGTTCTTC. Translating it yields CASSLDRVVSSYNEQFF. The V and J genes are TRBV5-1 and TRBJ2-1, with D possibly TRBD1 on 6 matching bases. Germline CDR1 is SGHRS and CDR2 is YFSETQ. The ends were cut back, 0 bases at V and 0 bases at J, with 13 bases in the middle. The CDR3 sequence is 17 residues long.